These T cell receptor beta chains were read from a single sample in a study of OX40 agonist ivuxolimab in advanced cancers. Sequencing used immunoSEQ multiplex PCR; TCRdb keeps in-frame clones, though not all of them. The sample has about 62,000 clones; about 79% are singletons. The source was CD4+ or CD8+ T cells sorted from blood, collected in a trial of the OX40 agonist ivuxolimab. The receptors originated from an adult with an advanced solid tumor such as melanoma, head and neck, liver or kidney cancer. CDR3s include the opening cysteine and the closing phenylalanine or tryptophan. D genes are given only for firm matches. Clone sizes are given selectively: once, few, many, or a class where the clone is expanded.

d_call clone_size j_call v_call cdr3_aa cdr3_nt
TRBD1 . TRBJ2-2 TRBV19 CASSIGQGGLFF TGTGCCAGTAGTATAGGACAGGGTGGGCTGTTTTTT
. . TRBJ2-1 TRBV6-4 CASSPDWTNYNEQFF TGTGCCAGCAGTCCAGACTGGACGAACTACAATGAGCAGTTCTTC
TRBD1 once TRBJ2-7 TRBV7-2 CASSLTGGSLYEQYF TGTGCCAGCAGCTTAACAGGGGGCTCCCTCTACGAGCAGTACTTC
. . TRBJ1-3 TRBV6-5 CASGYSGNTIYF TGTGCCAGCGGGTACTCTGGAAACACCATATATTTT
TRBD2 . TRBJ2-5 TRBV6-6 CASIPSGGLETQYF TGTGCCAGCATCCCTAGCGGGGGGCTGGAGACCCAGTACTTC
. . TRBJ1-1 TRBV9 CASSVETVNTEAFF TGTGCCAGCAGCGTAGAGACAGTGAACACTGAAGCTTTCTTT
. . TRBJ2-3 TRBV20-1 CSASITDTQYF TGCAGTGCCAGTATCACAGATACGCAGTATTTT
. . TRBJ1-1 TRBV7-9 CASSERRGTEAFF TGTGCCAGCAGCGAACGGAGGGGAACTGAAGCTTTCTTT
TRBD1 . TRBJ2-3 TRBV25-1 CASSPRGRGDTQYF TGTGCCAGCAGTCCCAGGGGGCGGGGAGATACGCAGTATTTT
. . TRBJ2-7 TRBV11-2 CASSRYSYEQYF TGTGCCAGCAGCCGCTATTCCTACGAGCAGTACTTC
. . TRBJ2-5 TRBV4-1 CASSQEGITQETQYF TGCGCCAGCAGCCAAGAAGGGATTACCCAAGAGACCCAGTACTTC
TRBD1 . TRBJ2-3 TRBV5-1 CASSSGTGIPDTQYF TGCGCCAGCAGCTCCGGGACAGGGATCCCAGATACGCAGTATTTT
TRBD2 . TRBJ2-1 TRBV5-6 CASSLRLAGVLDEQFF TGTGCCAGCAGCTTACGTCTAGCGGGGGTTTTGGATGAGCAGTTCTTC
. . TRBJ2-7 TRBV6-6 CASTLDGDGISYEQYF TGTGCCAGCACCCTAGACGGGGACGGGATCTCCTACGAGCAGTACTTC
. . TRBJ1-6 TRBV5-5 CASSGLGGDNSPLHF TGTGCCAGCAGCGGTCTAGGGGGGGATAATTCACCCCTCCACTTT
. . TRBJ1-4 TRBV4-2 CASSLDRSGGRIF TGTGCCAGCAGCTTAGACCGGAGCGGGGGTAGGATTTTT
TRBD1 . TRBJ1-4 TRBV12-5 CASGSGQPNEKLFF TGTGCTAGTGGTTCGGGACAGCCTAATGAAAAACTGTTTTTT
. . TRBJ2-3 TRBV18 CASSLGPQPDTQYF TGTGCCAGCTCACTCGGACCGCAGCCAGATACGCAGTATTTT
TRBD1 many TRBJ1-6 TRBV28 CASSSRGGLSYNSPLHF TGTGCCAGCAGTTCCAGAGGGGGCCTCTCCTATAATTCACCCCTCCACTTT
. . TRBJ1-3 TRBV6-5 CASSVGRRSGNTIYF TGTGCCAGCAGCGTAGGGCGTCGCTCTGGAAACACCATATATTTT
TRBD1 . TRBJ2-2 TRBV2 CASSRTGAYTGELFF TGTGCCAGCAGTCGGACAGGGGCATACACCGGGGAGCTGTTTTTT
TRBD1 . TRBJ1-1 TRBV11-2 CASSLEGGRNTEAFF TGTGCCAGCAGCTTAGAAGGGGGCAGGAACACTGAAGCTTTCTTT
TRBD2 . TRBJ2-7 TRBV25-1 CASSPGGFPSYEQYF TGTGCCAGCAGCCCCGGGGGGTTCCCCTCCTACGAGCAGTACTTC
TRBD1 few TRBJ1-1 TRBV20-1 CSAWDSQAFF TGCAGTGCTTGGGACAGCCAAGCTTTCTTT
. . TRBJ1-1 TRBV11-1 CASSPRVGNTEAFF TGTGCCAGCAGCCCCAGGGTGGGGAACACTGAAGCTTTCTTT
. . TRBJ1-2 TRBV6-1 CASSDRAVDYTF TGTGCCAGCAGTGACCGGGCGGTGGACTACACCTTC
. . TRBJ1-6 TRBV5-4 CASSLKTGDSSPLHF TGTGCCAGCAGCTTAAAAACAGGTGACAGTTCACCCCTCCACTTT
. . TRBJ1-2 TRBV7-2 CASSADSSNYGYTF TGTGCCAGCAGCGCTGACAGCTCTAACTATGGCTACACCTTC
. . TRBJ2-5 TRBV6-1 CASSGSQETQYF TGTGCCAGCAGTGGTAGCCAAGAGACCCAGTACTTC
TRBD1 few TRBJ1-4 TRBV6-5 CASRQGAANEKLFF TGTGCCAGCAGACAGGGGGCGGCTAATGAAAAACTGTTTTTT
. once TRBJ1-6 TRBV7-3 CASSLGGKGNSPLHF TGTGCCAGCAGCTTAGGGGGCAAAGGGAATTCACCCCTCCACTTT
. once TRBJ2-1 TRBV5-1 CASSSTGVSYNEQFF TGCGCCAGCAGCTCGACGGGGGTTTCCTACAATGAGCAGTTCTTC
. . TRBJ1-1 TRBV28 CASSQTAMNTEAFF TGTGCCAGCAGTCAGACGGCGATGAACACTGAAGCTTTCTTT
. . TRBJ1-1 TRBV9 CASSVAGAGELHTEAFF TGTGCCAGCAGCGTAGCTGGGGCAGGGGAGTTGCACACTGAAGCTTTCTTT
. . TRBJ2-3 TRBV19 CASSRWGLDTQYF TGTGCCAGTAGTAGGTGGGGTTTAGATACGCAGTATTTT
. . TRBJ1-1 TRBV25-1 CASSESQGGGKTEAFF TGTGCCAGCAGTGAATCACAGGGAGGCGGGAAGACTGAAGCTTTCTTT
. . TRBJ2-6 TRBV7-3 CASSSGANVLTF TGTGCCAGCTCCTCTGGGGCCAACGTCCTGACTTTC
. . TRBJ1-6 TRBV9 CASSVVGSPLHF TGTGCCAGCAGCGTAGTGGGATCACCCCTCCACTTT
. . TRBJ2-5 TRBV10-1 CASSSFRRGRRVETQYF TGCGCCAGCAGCTCATTTCGGAGGGGGCGCAGAGTAGAGACCCAGTACTTC
. . TRBJ2-1 TRBV27 CASTRTPYNEQFF TGTGCCAGCACTAGGACACCTTACAATGAGCAGTTCTTC
TRBD1 . TRBJ2-1 TRBV29-1 CSTRGQIINEQFF TGCAGCACCAGGGGGCAGATTATCAATGAGCAGTTCTTC
. . TRBJ1-2 TRBV19 CASSKDAGNYGYTF TGTGCCAGTAGTAAGGATGCTGGAAACTATGGCTACACCTTC
. . TRBJ1-3 TRBV5-1 CASSLDRSGSGNTIYF TGCGCCAGCAGCTTGGATCGGTCAGGGTCCGGAAACACCATATATTTT
TRBD2 . TRBJ2-1 TRBV7-6 CASSPPVGLADKDEQFF TGTGCCAGCAGCCCACCCGTCGGGCTAGCGGACAAGGATGAGCAGTTCTTC
. . TRBJ1-6 TRBV27 CASTLGEVSSPLHF TGTGCCAGCACCTTGGGGGAGGTAAGTTCACCCCTCCACTTT
. once TRBJ1-1 TRBV9 CASSVGWGGNTEAFF TGTGCCAGCAGCGTAGGCTGGGGAGGGAACACTGAAGCTTTCTTT
TRBD1 . TRBJ1-1 TRBV5-4 CASSAGQGAGTEAFF TGTGCCAGCAGCGCAGGACAGGGGGCCGGCACTGAAGCTTTCTTT
TRBD1 many TRBJ2-7 TRBV4-1 CASSHLGTGSSYEQYF TGCGCCAGCAGCCATCTCGGGACAGGGTCTTCCTACGAGCAGTACTTC
. . TRBJ1-6 TRBV6-5 CATRGGANNSPLHF TGTGCCACCCGGGGGGGGGCTAATAATTCACCCCTCCACTTT
. . TRBJ2-4 TRBV4-1 CASSQRLESGNIQYF TGCGCCAGCAGCCAACGTCTCGAATCGGGAAACATTCAGTACTTC
. . TRBJ1-2 TRBV9 CASSIYRSHGYTF TGTGCCAGCAGCATTTACAGGTCCCATGGCTACACCTTC
. . TRBJ2-7 TRBV28 CASNSQGPSYEQYF TGTGCCAGCAACAGCCAGGGTCCCTCCTACGAGCAGTACTTC
TRBD1 . TRBJ1-4 TRBV28 CASSYNGGQGRKKLFF TGTGCCAGCAGTTATAACGGGGGACAGGGTAGGAAAAAACTGTTTTTT
TRBD1 . TRBJ1-2 TRBV5-4 CASSFGGGDYGYTF TGTGCCAGCAGCTTCGGAGGGGGCGACTATGGCTACACCTTC
TRBD1 once TRBJ2-7 TRBV6-1 CASSEGTGPYEQYF TGTGCCAGCAGTGAAGGGACAGGACCCTACGAGCAGTACTTC